One and the same sample provided the 8 T cell receptor beta chains below, sequenced in a study of control samples from healthy donors and cancer patients. The repertoire was sequenced with immunoSEQ multiplex PCR; TCRdb's copy has only in-frame clones and lacks some. Counted here are roughly 20,000 clones, 80% to 85% occurring once; the ten biggest clones make up around 28%. Specimen: PBMCs. The receptors shown here come from a woman in her seventies with lung cancer.

This chain links TRBV5-5 with TRBJ1-5; a weak D match, TRBD1 (5 bases). CDR1 is SGHKS and CDR2 is YYEKEE in the germline V gene (reference sequence). V was shortened by 4 bases and J by 3 bases, with 14 bases between the two germline ends. The CDR3 sequence is 15 residues long. The CDR3 protein is CASSLAGDYNQPQHF. CDR3 sequence (DNA): TGTGCCAGCAGCCTGGCGGGGGACTACAATCAGCCCCAGCATTTT.

The sample holds a few counts of this clone. The rearrangement links TRBV5-6 to TRBJ2-2; possibly TRBD1 for D (6 bases). This CDR3 has 17 amino acids. Germline CDR1 reads SGHDT; CDR2 reads YYEEEE. Trimming cost V 2 bases and J 2 bases, with 16 bases left between them. CDR3 sequence reads: CASSFWTGTINTGELFF. As DNA, the CDR3 is TGTGCCAGCAGCTTCTGGACCGGGACAATTAACACCGGGGAGCTGTTTTTT.

CDR3 in amino acids: CASRPRQDRETQYF. Here the CDR3 DNA reads TGTGCCAGCAGACCCAGACAGGACCGGGAGACCCAGTACTTC. The V call is TRBV6-6, the J call TRBJ2-5; D possibly corresponds to TRBD1 (6 bases). The CDR3 has 14 amino acids. The V and J ends lost 6 bases and 5 bases respectively, with 16 bases between them. Germline loops: CDR1 MNHNY, CDR2 SVGAGI (reference sequence).

This clone was detected a few times. The chain uses TRBV5-1 and TRBJ1-1; 9 nucleotides align to TRBD1. Unmatched junction bases numbered 9, after V lost 0 bases and J lost 3 bases. The CDR3 has 17 residues. Germline CDR1 reads SGHRS; CDR2 reads YFSETQ. CDR3 coding DNA: TGCGCCAGCAGCTTGGTGGGACAGGGACTCAGGGACACTGAAGCTTTCTTT. It is translated as CASSLVGQGLRDTEAFF. The full variable domain, completed using reference TRBV5-1 and TRBJ1-1, is KAGVTQTPRYLIKTRGQQVTLSCSPISGHRSVSWYQQTPGQGLQFLFEYFSETQRNKGNFPGRFSGRQFSNSRSEMNVSTLELGDSALYLCASSLVGQGLRDTEAFFGQGTRLTVV.

The chain employs TRBV5-8 and TRBJ2-7; D call uncertain. The germline V gene encodes CDR1 SGHTS and CDR2 YDEGEE. V lost 4 bases, J lost 0 bases, and 11 bases lay in between. This CDR3 is 14 amino acids long. The CDR3 DNA reads as TGTGCCAGCAGCCCAAGGACGAGCTCCTACGAGCAGTACTTC. Translated, it gives CASSPRTSSYEQYF. The entire variable domain, with the rest obtained from reference TRBV5-8 and TRBJ2-7, is as follows: EAGVTQSPTHLIKTRGQQATLRCSPISGHTSVYWYQQALGLGLQFLLWYDEGEERNRGNFPPRFSGRQFPNYSSELNVNALELEDSALYLCASSPRTSSYEQYFGPGTRLTVT.

The gene calls are TRBV6-1 and TRBJ2-1, with 10 nucleotides matching TRBD2. V was clipped by 1 base and J by 3 bases; unmatched bases: 3. The CDR3 runs 16 residues. CDR1 and CDR2 from the germline V gene are MNHNS and SASEGT. The CDR3, as DNA: TGTGCCAGCAGTGAAGGACTAGCGGGCCTCTACAATGAGCAGTTCTTC. Translation: CASSEGLAGLYNEQFF.

The CDR3 DNA sequence: TGCAGCGTTGAGCTCCCGGGCCTAAGAAGCGAGCAGTACTTC. Its protein product is CSVELPGLRSEQYF. The chain recombines TRBV29-1 with TRBJ2-7; D uncertain. The CDR3 is 14 amino acids. Trimming left V 3 bases short and J 6 bases short, with 18 bases between. The germline CDR1 and CDR2 sequences are SQVTM and ANQGSEA.

This chain links TRBV11-2 with TRBJ2-5; the D gene is possibly TRBD2 (6 bases). In germline, CDR1 is SGHAT, CDR2 FQNNGV. The length of the CDR3 is 14 residues. Trimming cost V 2 bases and J 1 base, with 8 bases left between them. The CDR3 sequence is CASSLMGGQETQYF. CDR3 sequence (DNA): TGTGCCAGCAGCTTAATGGGGGGCCAAGAGACCCAGTACTTC. Full variable domain (rest looked up from reference TRBV11-2 and TRBJ2-5): EAGVAQSPRYKIIEKRQSVAFWCNPISGHATLYWYQQILGQGPKLLIQFQNNGVVDDSQLPKDRFSAERLKGVDSTLKIQPAKLEDSAVYLCASSLMGGQETQYFGPGTRLLVL.